This T cell receptor beta chain was sequenced during a study of blood T cell repertoires in COVID-19. Looking at the study overall: Donors in the United States, Italy and Spain gave samples during acute or convalescent COVID-19.

With 2 bases clipped from V and 1 base from J, the junction kept 2 bases outside the gene matches. CDR3 length: 15 residues. The germline V gene encodes CDR1 MNHEY and CDR2 SVGAGI. As originally analysed: Amplifying reference gene primers gave estimates of nucleated cell counts. Assay: immunoSEQ multiplex PCR; the TCRdb copy retains only in-frame clones and omits some. Clone size and the V and J calls come from that table; the DNA yielded D and trimming. The repertoire consists of about 160,000 clones, with 80% to 90% occurring once and the leading ten covering approximately 11%. The TCR was taken from a human donor in a cohort sampled during active COVID-19. Sequencing was performed on peripheral blood. V and J are TRBV6-5 and TRBJ2-7; the match to TRBD1 covers 10 bases. In nucleotides, the CDR3 is TGTGCCAGCAGTTACCCGGGACAGGGGTCCTACGAGCAGTACTTC. Translation gives CASSYPGQGSYEQYF.